A single sample gave rise to the 25 T cell receptor beta chains below, sequenced in a study of technical replicates of blood from a handful of donors. Clones were sequenced by immunoSEQ multiplex PCR, and TCRdb holds only the in-frame ones, with some missing. The sample includes about 82,000 clones, nearly 96% of them seen just once. Specimen: T cells isolated from PBMCs. Receptors originate from a human donor in good health.

V usage is TRBV9 and J usage is TRBJ2-7; 10 nucleotides agree with TRBD2. Germline assignment: CDR1 SGDLS and CDR2 YYNGEE. Losses at the gene ends were 4 bases for V and 6 bases for J; bases not matched to a gene: 7. There are 14 residues in the CDR3. The CDR3 is CASSLEAGGTEQYF. CDR3 coding DNA: TGTGCCAGCAGCCTAGAAGCGGGAGGGACCGAGCAGTACTTC.

The chain is built from TRBV21-1 and TRBJ2-7; the DNA was not compared with TRBD1, the D call given in the table. TRBV21-1 is a pseudogene locus. This CDR3 comprises 14 residues. CDR3 sequence reads: CASSKGGQTLEQYF. CDR3 DNA: TGTGCCAGCAGCAAAGGGGGACAGACGCTCGAGCAGTACTTC.

This clone showed up just once. The chain has TRBV21-1 and TRBJ1-1; the table's D call of TRBD1 was not tested on the DNA. TRBV21-1 is a documented pseudogene. The CDR3 is made up of 13 amino acids. The CDR3 nucleotides are TGTGCCAGCAGCAAACGGCGGACAGGGGAAGCTTTCTTT. Protein product: CASSKRRTGEAFF.

The J gene is TRBJ2-7, the V gene TRBV7-2; 9 bases are shared with TRBD2. Germline trimming cut 4 bases from V and 3 bases from J; bases unmatched to any gene: 7. Germline lookup yields CDR1 SGHTA and CDR2 FQGNSA. The CDR3 is 15 residues long. The CDR3 coding sequence is TGTGCCAGCAGCTACGCGGGAGGGGTCGGCTACGAGCAGTACTTC. Translated, it gives CASSYAGGVGYEQYF.

The table lists this clone with a count of one. V gene TRBV19 combines with J gene TRBJ1-5; D remains ambiguous. Germline CDR1 LNHDA, CDR2 SQIVND (reference sequence). V lost 6 bases and J lost 4, with 13 bases in between. This CDR3 is built from 14 residues. CDR3 region: CASRKVEGNQPQHF. The CDR3 DNA is TGTGCCAGTAGGAAGGTGGAGGGAAATCAGCCCCAGCATTTT.

The genes are TRBV7-8 and TRBJ1-4, with D unclear. From germline, CDR1 is SGHVS and CDR2 FQNEAQ. The V end was cut by 8 bases, the J end by 8 bases, with 27 bases between. This CDR3 has 17 amino acids. DNA of the CDR3: TGTGCCAGCCTCCACAGTCGGCGGGAGGGAAGAGGGGAAAAACTGTTTTTT. Translating gives CASLHSRREGRGEKLFF. The variable domain in full, with the rest retrieved from reference TRBV7-8 and TRBJ1-4, is GAGVSQSPRYKVAKRGQDVALRCDPISGHVSLFWYQQALGQGPEFLTYFQNEAQLDKSGLPSDRFFAERPEGSVSTLKIQRTQQEDSAVYLCASLHSRREGRGEKLFFGSGTQLSVL.

The chain couples TRBV5-4 to TRBJ2-1, with 9 nucleotides matching TRBD1. CDR1 and CDR2 from the germline V gene are SGHNT and YYREEE (reference sequence). The junction had 7 bases not matched to a gene; V was cut back by 4 bases and J by 5 bases. The CDR3 runs 15 residues. CDR3 loop: CASSIWDREDNEQFF. For the CDR3, the DNA is TGTGCCAGCAGCATCTGGGACAGGGAGGACAATGAGCAGTTCTTC.

The CDR3 loop reads CASSSLTSGRFNGELFF. In DNA form, the CDR3 reads TGCGCCAGCAGCAGCCTGACTAGCGGGAGGTTTAACGGGGAGCTGTTTTTT. The rearrangement links TRBV5-1 to TRBJ2-2; TRBD2 agrees at 13 bases. Germline assignment: CDR1 SGHRS and CDR2 YFSETQ. The V segment lost 4 bases and the J segment 7 bases; nucleotides outside the gene matches: 10. This CDR3 has 17 amino acids.

The chain has TRBV30 and TRBJ1-1, with D possibly TRBD1 on 5 matching bases. V was clipped by 1 base and J by 5 bases, with 8 bases between them. The CDR3 has 12 residues. CDR1 and CDR2 from the germline V gene are GTSNPN and SVGIG (reference sequence). The CDR3 DNA sequence: TGTGCCTGGAGTGGTAGGGGAACTGAAGCTTTCTTT. This encodes CAWSGRGTEAFF.

V is TRBV11-3 and J is TRBJ1-3, with D unclear. The CDR3 covers 14 residues. Germline V gives CDR1 SGHNT, CDR2 YENEEA. Trimming stripped 2 bases from V and 9 bases from J, with 14 bases between. The CDR3 nucleotides are TGTGCCAGCAGCTTATCCCCCTCCCGGGGCACCATATATTTT. Residues: CASSLSPSRGTIYF.

The chain employs TRBV27 and TRBJ2-1; D possibly corresponds to TRBD2 (5 bases). The CDR3 is made up of 16 amino acids. V was shortened by 3 bases and J by 7 bases, with 19 bases between the two germline ends. The germline V gene has CDR1 MNHEY and CDR2 SMNVEV (reference sequence). CDR3 residues: CASSFVGKIPGNEQFF. The CDR3, as DNA: TGTGCCAGCAGTTTTGTCGGGAAGATCCCTGGGAATGAGCAGTTCTTC.

This clone has a single count. The chain carries TRBV4-3 and TRBJ2-1; 7 bases agree with TRBD2. CDR3 size: 16 residues. V was clipped by 2 bases and J by 4 bases; unmatched bases: 8. Germline lookup yields CDR1 LGHNA and CDR2 YSLEER. This CDR3 reads CASSQWGGDEYNEQFF. As DNA, the CDR3 is TGCGCCAGCAGCCAATGGGGAGGGGATGAGTACAATGAGCAGTTCTTC.

The rearrangement joins TRBV7-9 to TRBJ2-3; 11 positions agree with TRBD2. The junction had 9 bases not matched to a gene; V was cut back by 1 base and J by 6 bases. The CDR3 runs to 17 residues. The germline CDR1 and CDR2 sequences are SEHNR and FQNEAQ (reference sequence). Here the CDR3 DNA reads TGTGCCAGCAGCTTAGGCCCAATAGCGGGAGGGCCGGATACGCAGTATTTT. Its translation is CASSLGPIAGGPDTQYF. The complete variable domain, with remaining parts taken from reference TRBV7-9 and TRBJ2-3, reads DTGVSQNPRHKITKRGQNVTFRCDPISEHNRLYWYRQTLGQGPEFLTYFQNEAQLEKSRLLSDRFSAERPKGSFSTLEIQRTEQGDSAMYLCASSLGPIAGGPDTQYFGPGTRLTVL.

The rearrangement uses TRBV6-5 and TRBJ1-4; 7 positions match TRBD1. This CDR3 contains 15 residues. CDR1 MNHEY and CDR2 SVGAGI come from the germline V gene. With 5 bases clipped from V and 7 bases from J, the junction kept 10 bases outside the gene matches. In nucleotides, the CDR3 is TGTGCCAGCAGTCCCCTACAGGGGAGGAGTGAAAAACTGTTTTTT. It is translated as CASSPLQGRSEKLFF.

The chain is built from TRBV19 and TRBJ1-5; TRBD1 matches at 9 bases. This CDR3 comprises 15 residues. Losses at the gene ends were 9 bases for V and 4 bases for J; bases not matched to a gene: 10. Germline loops: CDR1 LNHDA, CDR2 SQIVND (reference sequence). The CDR3 region is CASLRTGDGNQPQHF. In nucleotides, the CDR3 is TGTGCCAGCCTACGGACAGGGGATGGGAATCAGCCCCAGCATTTT.

To note about this clone: The junction shows a germline mismatch at one end, possibly a read error. V is TRBV7-7 and J is TRBJ2-5; 7 bases map to TRBD1. Germline CDR1 is SSHAT and CDR2 is FNYEAQ (reference sequence). The CDR3 covers 13 residues. The CDR3 bases are TGTGCTAGCAGCGGTACAGGGGTGGAGACCCAGTACTTC. Protein product: CASSGTGVETQYF.

V is TRBV7-2 and J is TRBJ1-1; 7 bases agree with TRBD1. V dropped 5 bases and J dropped 0; count of bases not matched to a gene: 3. The CDR3 has 14 residues. Germline CDR1 reads SGHTA; CDR2 reads FQGNSA. The CDR3 DNA reads TGTGCCAGCAGCCTCAGGGGGATGAACACTGAAGCTTTCTTT. This codes for CASSLRGMNTEAFF.

V gene TRBV19 combines with J gene TRBJ2-3, with a tentative D call TRBD1 (6 bases). The germline V gene has CDR1 LNHDA and CDR2 SQIVND (reference sequence). This CDR3 is 17 amino acids long. Trimming removed 7 bases from V and 2 bases from J, with 22 bases in between. DNA for the CDR3: TGTGCCAGTACAGGTAACCACAGGGATGGGAACACAGATACGCAGTATTTT. The encoded protein is CASTGNHRDGNTDTQYF.

The chain combines TRBV10-2 with TRBJ2-1; tentatively, D is TRBD1 (6 bases). V was cut by 6 bases and J by 7 bases, with 16 bases left in between. This CDR3 is built from 14 residues. Germline assignment: CDR1 WSHSY and CDR2 SAAADI. CDR3 nucleotide sequence: TGCGCCAGCAGAGGGGACGGCAGGGGAAATGAGCAGTTCTTC. Protein product: CASRGDGRGNEQFF.

The chain is built from TRBV18 and TRBJ2-3; no clear D. The CDR3 length is 15 residues. V dropped 2 bases and J dropped 1 base, with 10 bases sitting between them. Germline CDR1 reads KGHSH; CDR2 reads LQKENI. The CDR3, as DNA: TGTGCCAGCTCACCAATATCGCAGGGCACAGATACGCAGTATTTT. This sequence encodes CASSPISQGTDTQYF.

This clone was detected only once. The rearrangement joins TRBV7-3 to TRBJ2-2; tentatively, D is TRBD1 (5 bases). V was cut by 5 bases and J by 7 bases, with 17 bases left in between. CDR1 and CDR2 (germline): SGHTA, FQGTGA. The CDR3 is 15 amino acids. The CDR3 DNA is TGTGCCAGCAGCCCGAGGACACCCTTTGACGGGGAGCTGTTTTTT. This codes for CASSPRTPFDGELFF.

This chain joins TRBV11-3 and TRBJ2-3, with 12 bases lining up with TRBD2. The germline V gene encodes CDR1 SGHNT and CDR2 YENEEA. V lost 3 bases and J lost 2; bases outside the gene matches: 3. The CDR3 spans 16 residues. In nucleotides, the CDR3 is TGTGCCAGCAGCTTTGGACTAGCGGGGACCACAGATACGCAGTATTTT. The encoded protein is CASSFGLAGTTDTQYF.

The chain links TRBV11-3 to TRBJ1-1; TRBD1 is a possible D gene (5 bases). Deletions cut 2 bases from V and 2 bases from J, with 12 bases between. The CDR3 consists of 15 residues. Germline V CDR1 and CDR2: SGHNT, YENEEA. DNA for the CDR3: TGTGCCAGCAGCTTACATCCGGGGGAAAACACTGAAGCTTTCTTT. Residues: CASSLHPGENTEAFF.

The chain couples TRBV6-1 to TRBJ1-2, with unresolved D. Trimming removed 4 bases from V and 2 bases from J, with 8 bases in between. The germline V gene has CDR1 MNHNS and CDR2 SASEGT. The CDR3 is 13 residues long. CDR3 loop: CASSVVKNYGYTF. The DNA for the CDR3 is TGTGCCAGCAGTGTAGTAAAAAACTATGGCTACACCTTC.

The chain combines TRBV27 with TRBJ1-3; 9 nucleotides align to TRBD1. After removal of 0 bases from V and 2 bases from J, the junction contained 2 bases not matched to a gene. Looked up from germline, CDR1 is MNHEY and CDR2 is SMNVEV (reference sequence). This CDR3 is built from 16 residues. The CDR3 bases are TGTGCCAGCAGTTTATCCGGGACAGGGACTGGAAACACCATATATTTT. Translation: CASSLSGTGTGNTIYF.